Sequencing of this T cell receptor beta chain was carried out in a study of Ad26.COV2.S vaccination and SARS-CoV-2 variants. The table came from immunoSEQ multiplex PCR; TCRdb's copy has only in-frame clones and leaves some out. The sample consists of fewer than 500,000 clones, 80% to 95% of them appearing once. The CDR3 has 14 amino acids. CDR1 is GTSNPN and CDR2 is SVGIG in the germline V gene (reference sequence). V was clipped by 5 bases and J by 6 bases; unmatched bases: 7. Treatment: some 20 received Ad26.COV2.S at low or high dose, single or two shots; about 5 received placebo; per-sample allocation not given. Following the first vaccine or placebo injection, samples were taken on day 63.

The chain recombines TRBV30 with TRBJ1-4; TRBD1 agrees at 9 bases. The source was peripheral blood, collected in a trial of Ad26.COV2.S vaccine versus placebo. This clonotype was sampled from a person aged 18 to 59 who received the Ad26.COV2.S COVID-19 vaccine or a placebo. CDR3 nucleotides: TGTGCCTGGGGGAGGACAGGGGTTTATGAAAAACTGTTTTTT. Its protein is CAWGRTGVYEKLFF.